This TCR beta chain appears in the sequencing data of a study of identical twins. About this clonotype itself: Its target is unknown.

CDR1 is MNHEY and CDR2 is SVGAGI in the germline V gene. V lost 4 bases, J lost 10 bases, and 12 bases stayed unmatched. There are 15 residues in the CDR3. TCRdb itself ran the 5' RACE reads through MiXCR, one entry per CDR3 protein. This sample yields 270,000 or so distinct CDR3 sequences, of which about 8% are seen a single time; approximately 3% belongs to the top ten. General study points: Cord blood beta clonotypes present at high abundance carried fewer insertions; no such pattern appeared in memory repertoires. The degree of excess twin sharing was weaker in beta out-of-frame sequences.

In addition, the sample was reused for a study of yellow fever vaccine responses in identical twins.

Material: CD8+ T cells sorted from blood. The chain recombines TRBV6-5 with TRBJ2-1; TRBD2 matches 8 bases. The TCR was taken from a woman under 30 in good health. The CDR3 loop is CASSLLAAPTGEQFF. The CDR3 DNA follows: TGTGCCAGCAGTTTACTAGCGGCTCCTACGGGGGAGCAGTTCTTC.